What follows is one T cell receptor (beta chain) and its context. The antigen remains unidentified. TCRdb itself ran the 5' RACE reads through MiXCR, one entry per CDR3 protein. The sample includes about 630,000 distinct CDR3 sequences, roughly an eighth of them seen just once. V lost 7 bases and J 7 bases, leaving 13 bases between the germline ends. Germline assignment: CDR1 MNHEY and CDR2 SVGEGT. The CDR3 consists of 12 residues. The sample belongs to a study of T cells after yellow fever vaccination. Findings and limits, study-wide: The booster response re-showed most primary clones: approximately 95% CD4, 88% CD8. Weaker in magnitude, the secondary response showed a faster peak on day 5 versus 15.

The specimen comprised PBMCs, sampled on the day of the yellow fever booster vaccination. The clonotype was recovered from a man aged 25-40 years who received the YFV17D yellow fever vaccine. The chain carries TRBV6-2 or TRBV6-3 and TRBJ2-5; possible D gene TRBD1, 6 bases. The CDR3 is CASTDSARTQYF. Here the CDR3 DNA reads TGTGCCAGCACGGACAGTGCCCGGACCCAGTACTTC.